This note documents a single TCR beta chain sequence. Primers: 60 V beta forward and 13 J beta reverse. Only in-frame clones appear in the TCRdb table, and some are missing; sequencing was by immunoSEQ multiplex PCR. The table has more than 45,000 clones, just under 85% seen once; the top ten hold about 15%. V lost 0 bases to trimming and J lost 9 bases; unmatched junction nucleotides: 5. The CDR3 sequence is 15 residues long. Germline CDR1 is LNHDA and CDR2 is SQIVND (reference sequence). Time point of the sample: after dendritic cell vaccination, including at tumor progression/relapse. This entry is derived from a study of glioma-infiltrating T cells after dendritic cell vaccination. At the level of the study: Patients had newly diagnosed or recurrent glioblastoma and received dendritic cell vaccines. Dendritic cells derived from monocytes and pulsed with autologous tumor lysate formed the vaccine.

Sequences were derived from blood, sampled after dendritic cell vaccination. This receptor was obtained from a human donor with glioblastoma. The chain links TRBV19 to TRBJ1-6; 7 positions agree with TRBD1. The CDR3 is CASSIDNRGGSPLHF. CDR3 DNA: TGTGCCAGTAGTATAGACAACAGGGGTGGTTCACCCCTCCACTTT.